This TCR beta chain was sequenced for a study of T cells in tumors after PD-1 blockade. Sequenced by immunoSEQ multiplex PCR; TCRdb stores in-frame clones only, minus some. The sample records 30,000 to 35,000 clones, roughly 73% being singletons. The ends lost 5 bases at V and 0 bases at J; junction bases unmatched: 5. CDR1 SGHTA and CDR2 FQGNSA come from the germline V gene. The CDR3 consists of 15 residues. There are a few counts of this clone. This material consisted of PBMCs, taken after anti-PD-1 treatment. V and J are TRBV7-2 and TRBJ1-2; 8 bases align to TRBD1. This TCR was recovered from a human donor with basal cell carcinoma. The CDR3 reads CASSEAGQANYGYTF. DNA for the CDR3: TGTGCCAGCAGCGAGGCGGGACAGGCTAACTATGGCTACACCTTC.